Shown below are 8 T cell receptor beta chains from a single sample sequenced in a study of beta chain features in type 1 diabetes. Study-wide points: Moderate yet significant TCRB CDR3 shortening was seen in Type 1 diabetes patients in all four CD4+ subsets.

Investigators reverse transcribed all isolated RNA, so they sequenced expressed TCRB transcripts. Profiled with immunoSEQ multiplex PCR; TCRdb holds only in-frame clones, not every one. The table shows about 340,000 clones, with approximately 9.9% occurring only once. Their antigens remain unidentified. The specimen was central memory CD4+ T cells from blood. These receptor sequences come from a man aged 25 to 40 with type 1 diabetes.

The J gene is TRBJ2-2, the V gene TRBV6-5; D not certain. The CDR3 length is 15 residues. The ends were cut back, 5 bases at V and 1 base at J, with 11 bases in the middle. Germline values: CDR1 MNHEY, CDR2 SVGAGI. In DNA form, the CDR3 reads TGTGCCAGCAGTCGGAACTCGGGGAACACCGGGGAGCTGTTTTTT. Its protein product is CASSRNSGNTGELFF.

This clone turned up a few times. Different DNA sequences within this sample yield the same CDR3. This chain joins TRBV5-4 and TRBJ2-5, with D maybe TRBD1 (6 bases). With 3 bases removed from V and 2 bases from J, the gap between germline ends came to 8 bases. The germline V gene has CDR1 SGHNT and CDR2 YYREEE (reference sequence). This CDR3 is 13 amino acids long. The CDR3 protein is CASSSGQQETQYF. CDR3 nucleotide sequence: TGTGCCAGCAGCTCTGGACAGCAAGAGACCCAGTACTTC.

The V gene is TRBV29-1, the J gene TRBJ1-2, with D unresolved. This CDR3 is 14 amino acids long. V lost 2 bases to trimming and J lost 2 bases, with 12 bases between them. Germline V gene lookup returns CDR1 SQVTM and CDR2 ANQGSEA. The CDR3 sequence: CSVETTKGNYGYTF. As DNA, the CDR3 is TGCAGCGTTGAAACCACGAAGGGAAACTATGGCTACACCTTC.

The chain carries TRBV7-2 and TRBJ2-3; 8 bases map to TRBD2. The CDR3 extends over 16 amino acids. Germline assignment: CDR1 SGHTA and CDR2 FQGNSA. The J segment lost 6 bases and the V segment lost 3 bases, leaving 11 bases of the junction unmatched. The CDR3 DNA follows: TGTGCCAGCAGCTTGGTGATCCGGGGGGGCAGCGATACGCAGTATTTT. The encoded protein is CASSLVIRGGSDTQYF.

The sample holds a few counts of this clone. The CDR3 is CASSPAGTGFNEQFF. The CDR3 DNA follows: TGTGCCAGCAGTCCGGCCGGGACAGGGTTCAATGAGCAGTTCTTC. This chain links TRBV28 with TRBJ2-1; 9 nucleotides line up with TRBD1. CDR1 is MDHEN and CDR2 is SYDVKM in the germline V gene. The J segment lost 6 bases and the V segment lost 5 bases, leaving 8 bases of the junction unmatched. This CDR3 region has 15 residues. The whole variable domain, remainder taken from reference TRBV28 and TRBJ2-1, is DVKVTQSSRYLVKRTGEKVFLECVQDMDHENMFWYRQDPGLGLRLIYFSYDVKMKEKGDIPEGYSVSREKKERFSLILESASTNQTSMYLCASSPAGTGFNEQFFGPGTRLTVL.

The CDR3 loop is CASSQPQGLRFDGYTF. DNA of the CDR3: TGTGCCAGCAGCCAACCCCAGGGTTTACGGTTTGATGGCTACACCTTC. The chain couples TRBV14 to TRBJ1-2; possible D gene TRBD1, 5 bases. Per germline, CDR1 SGHDN and CDR2 FVKESK. This CDR3 has 16 residues. V lost 2 bases to trimming and J lost 6 bases, with 19 bases between them.

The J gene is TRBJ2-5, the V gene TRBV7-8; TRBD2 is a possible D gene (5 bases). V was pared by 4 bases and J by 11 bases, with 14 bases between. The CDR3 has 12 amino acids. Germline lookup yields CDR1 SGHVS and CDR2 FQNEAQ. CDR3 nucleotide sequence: TGTGCCAGCAGCTCTCCGTGGGGAGAGCAGTACTTC. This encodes CASSSPWGEQYF.

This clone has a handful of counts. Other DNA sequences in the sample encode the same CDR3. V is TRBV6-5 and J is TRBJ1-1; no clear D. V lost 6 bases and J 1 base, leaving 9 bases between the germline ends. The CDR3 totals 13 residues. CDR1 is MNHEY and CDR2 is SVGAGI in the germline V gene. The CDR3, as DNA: TGTGCCAGCAGCAAGGCCGGGAACACTGAAGCTTTCTTT. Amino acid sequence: CASSKAGNTEAFF.